Below, 16 T cell receptor beta chains from the same sample are listed, as sequenced in a study of cytomegalovirus exposure and HLA in healthy donors. The PCR contained 60 Vbeta and 13 Jbeta primers. The protocol was immunoSEQ multiplex PCR, while the TCRdb copy is restricted to in-frame clones and leaves out a portion. The sample lists 140,000 to 150,000 clones; around 78% were seen once. The specimen sequenced was PBMCs. These receptors all stem from a man between 35 and 55 years old in good health and CMV-seropositive.

This chain joins TRBV18 and TRBJ2-5; TRBD2 agrees at 11 bases. The CDR3 has 14 residues. The V gene's germline CDR1 is KGHSH and CDR2 LQKENI. Losses at the gene ends were 3 bases for V and 3 bases for J; bases not matched to a gene: 0. The CDR3 protein is CASSPGLAEETQYF. The CDR3 DNA follows: TGTGCCAGCTCACCGGGACTAGCGGAAGAGACCCAGTACTTC.

This clone was seen only a few times. The chain joins TRBV28 to TRBJ2-7, with a tentative D call TRBD2 (6 bases). CDR3 length: 12 amino acids. Trimming removed 4 bases from V and 3 bases from J, with 7 bases in between. Per the germline V gene, CDR1 is MDHEN and CDR2 is SYDVKM. The CDR3 protein is CASSSGVYEQYF. The DNA for the CDR3 is TGTGCCAGCAGTTCGGGAGTCTACGAGCAGTACTTC.

About this clone itself: Mismatch with germline at one junction end may stem from a read error. This chain uses TRBV5-1 with TRBJ2-1, with D hard to call. The CDR3 is 13 residues long. Germline-derived CDR1 and CDR2 are SGHRS and YFSETQ. The CDR3 DNA reads TGCGCCAGCAGCTTGCAGGTGAACAACGAGCAGTTCTTC. This sequence encodes CASSLQVNNEQFF.

The chain couples TRBV7-3 to TRBJ2-3; the match to TRBD1 covers 8 bases. This CDR3 has 13 residues. Trimming cost V 4 bases and J 5 bases; bases outside gene matches: 2. The germline gives CDR1 SGHTA, CDR2 FQGTGA. CDR3 residues: CASSYGQGDTQYF. As DNA, the CDR3 is TGTGCCAGCAGCTACGGACAGGGAGATACGCAGTATTTT. Using reference TRBV7-3 and TRBJ2-3 for the parts outside the CDR3, the full variable domain is GAGVSQTPSNKVTEKGKYVELRCDPISGHTALYWYRQSLGQGPEFLIYFQGTGAADDSGLPNDRFFAVRPEGSVSTLKIQRTERGDSAVYLCASSYGQGDTQYFGPGTRLTVL.

This sequence joins TRBV30 and TRBJ1-3; 7 nucleotides agree with TRBD1. The germline CDR1 and CDR2 sequences are GTSNPN and SVGIG (reference sequence). Trimming took 2 bases from V and 2 from J; bases not matched to a gene: 3. CDR3 length equals 14 residues. The CDR3 here is CAWSSGGTGNTIYF. The CDR3 bases are TGTGCCTGGAGTTCAGGGGGAACTGGAAACACCATATATTTT.

The sample holds one count of this clone. The genes are TRBV7-2 and TRBJ2-2; D might be TRBD2 (6 bases). V lost 1 base and J 2 bases, leaving 11 bases between the germline ends. CDR1 is SGHTA, CDR2 FQGNSA, per germline. The CDR3 sequence is 16 residues long. The CDR3 loop reads CASSLVRDLNTGELFF. The CDR3 region has the DNA TGTGCCAGCAGCTTAGTCCGGGACTTAAACACCGGGGAGCTGTTTTTT.

The rearrangement uses TRBV5-1 and TRBJ2-2; 7 bases fit TRBD1. V trimming: 4 bases; J trimming: 0 bases; junction bases outside the gene matches: 3. The CDR3 contains 15 residues. The germline gives CDR1 SGHRS, CDR2 YFSETQ. The CDR3 is CASSGTVTNTGELFF. The CDR3, as DNA: TGCGCCAGCAGCGGGACAGTAACGAACACCGGGGAGCTGTTTTTT.

V is TRBV29-1 and J is TRBJ2-5; D is undetermined. The CDR3 sequence is 13 residues long. CDR1 SQVTM and CDR2 ANQGSEA come from the germline V gene. The ends were cut back, 4 bases at V and 4 bases at J, with 13 bases in the middle. Here the CDR3 reads CSVAQVTRETQYF. CDR3 in DNA: TGCAGCGTTGCCCAGGTGACGAGAGAGACCCAGTACTTC.

The chain couples TRBV6-5 to TRBJ2-2; D not certain. The CDR3 loop spans 13 amino acids. Trimming stripped 6 bases from V and 4 bases from J, with 9 bases between. CDR1 MNHEY and CDR2 SVGAGI come from the germline V gene. The DNA for the CDR3 is TGTGCCAGCAGAGAACGGTCCACCGGGGAGCTGTTTTTT. Amino acids: CASRERSTGELFF.

The chain links TRBV7-2 to TRBJ1-2; weak D call: TRBD1 (6 bases). V lost 0 bases, J lost 6 bases, and 11 bases lay in between. Germline lookup yields CDR1 SGHTA and CDR2 FQGNSA. The CDR3 totals 14 residues. The CDR3 nucleotides read TGTGCCAGCAGCTTAGCCGGTTACAGGGATGGCTACACCTTC. Translated: CASSLAGYRDGYTF.

The V call is TRBV6-5, the J call TRBJ2-2; D is possibly TRBD1 (6 bases). Germline V gene sequence: CDR1 MNHEY, CDR2 SVGAGI. Trimming cost V 4 bases and J 1 base, with 13 bases left between them. There are 16 residues in the CDR3. This chain's CDR3 is CASSLQGLENTGELFF. CDR3 bases: TGTGCCAGCAGTTTACAGGGCTTGGAGAACACCGGGGAGCTGTTTTTT.

The chain combines TRBV23-1 with TRBJ1-2; no clear D. TRBV23-1 has ORF status, its function being uncertain. This CDR3 has 14 residues. The DNA of the CDR3 is TGCGGCACCAATGGGGAGCCCCTAAACTATGGCTACACCTTC. Translated, it gives CGTNGEPLNYGYTF.

J is TRBJ2-7 and V is TRBV7-9; 10 bases fit TRBD2. CDR3 length: 16 residues. Germline lookup yields CDR1 SEHNR and CDR2 FQNEAQ (reference sequence). J gave up 2 bases and V 1 base, and 5 bases lay outside the gene matches. The CDR3 coding sequence is TGTGCCAGCAGCTTAGGTCTAGCGGGAGCCCCCTACGAGCAGTACTTC. It translates to CASSLGLAGAPYEQYF.

V is TRBV7-7 and J is TRBJ2-7; maybe TRBD1 (5 bases). CDR3 length equals 12 residues. Germline CDR1 reads SSHAT; CDR2 reads FNYEAQ (reference sequence). DNA of the CDR3: TGTGGATCGACAGCGAGCTCCTACGAGCAGTACTTC. Protein: CGSTASSYEQYF.

The rearrangement links TRBV13 to TRBJ2-5; TRBD1 matches at 9 bases. The trim removed 5 bases at V and 2 bases at J, leaving 6 bases unmatched. This CDR3 has 15 amino acids. CDR1 is PRHDT and CDR2 is FYEKMQ in the germline V gene (reference sequence). CDR3 loop: CASSAEDRGQETQYF. The DNA of the CDR3 is TGTGCCAGCAGCGCAGAGGACAGGGGTCAAGAGACCCAGTACTTC.

V usage is TRBV5-1 and J usage is TRBJ2-1, with TRBD2 identical over 12 bases. The CDR3 loop spans 16 amino acids. V was pared by 3 bases and J by 6 bases, with 7 bases of the junction left unmatched. Germline-derived CDR1 and CDR2 are SGHRS and YFSETQ. The CDR3 DNA reads as TGCGCCAGCAGCTGGGGGCTAGCGGGAGGGATCAATGAGCAGTTCTTC. It codes for CASSWGLAGGINEQFF.